This entry lists 9 T cell receptor beta chains sequenced from one sample in a study of CD8 T cells in ankylosing spondylitis. TCRdb ran MiXCR on the 5' RACE reads and lists one entry per CDR3 protein. In the table there are approximately 250,000 distinct CDR3 sequences, under 8.5% of which are singletons. The sequenced sample consisted of blood, either unsorted or a sorted T cell fraction (not recorded which). The receptors here all came from a female donor with ankylosing spondylitis or in good health (not recorded which).

In this sample, this clonotype turned up many times. The J gene is TRBJ2-7, the V gene TRBV7-8; D unclear. Germline loops: CDR1 SGHVS, CDR2 FQNEAQ. This CDR3 spans 13 amino acids. Trimming removed 1 base at V and 0 bases at J, with 4 bases between. CDR3 DNA sequence: TGTGCCAGCAGCTTAGAGGTCTCCTACGAGCAGTACTTC. Encoded protein: CASSLEVSYEQYF.

This clonotype appeared many times. This chain links TRBV20-1 with TRBJ2-3, with a possible D match to TRBD1 (6 bases). CDR1 and CDR2 (germline): DFQATT, SNEGSKA (reference sequence). V lost 5 bases and J 8 bases, leaving 17 bases between the germline ends. This CDR3 contains 13 residues. DNA for the CDR3: TGCAGTGCTTCGCTAGGGGGTAGGGGTACGCAGTATTTT. Amino acids: CSASLGGRGTQYF.

The chain carries TRBV7-2 and TRBJ2-1, with D possibly matching TRBD2 (6 bases). V was trimmed by 2 bases and J by 7 bases, leaving 12 bases between them. Germline loops: CDR1 SGHTA, CDR2 FQGNSA. This CDR3 has 14 amino acids. CDR3 sequence reads: CASSLRETRNEQFF. DNA of the CDR3: TGTGCCAGCAGCTTAAGAGAGACTAGAAATGAGCAGTTCTTC.

About this clonotype itself: A clone one base away is much larger, so this may be a read error. The chain combines TRBV11-2 with TRBJ2-3, with D tentatively TRBD2 (5 bases). The germline V gene encodes CDR1 SGHAT and CDR2 FQNNGV. The CDR3 has 14 residues. The CDR3 spells CASSQTRIGDAQYF. Here the CDR3 DNA reads TGTGCCAGCAGTCAAACTAGAATTGGAGATGCGCAGTATTTT.

This clonotype was detected ten times or more. The chain links TRBV6-2 or TRBV6-3 to TRBJ2-3; D could derive from TRBD1 or TRBD2 (5 bases each). CDR3 size: 18 residues. V shed 6 bases and J shed 4 bases, with 26 bases lying between them. Germline CDR1 reads MNHEY; CDR2 reads SVGEGT. The CDR3 protein is CASRPPSLTKRGADTQYF. The CDR3 nucleotides read TGTGCCAGCAGGCCGCCCTCCTTGACCAAAAGGGGAGCAGATACGCAGTATTTT.

This clonotype was detected only a few times. V usage is TRBV20-1 and J usage is TRBJ2-1; D may be TRBD2 (5 bases). CDR1 and CDR2 (germline): DFQATT, SNEGSKA (reference sequence). Deletions cut 4 bases from V and 5 bases from J, with 24 bases between. The CDR3 is 17 amino acids. In nucleotides, the CDR3 is TGCAGTGCTACTCGGGCCTTACACACGGGATATAACAATGAGCAGTTCTTC. Its translation: CSATRALHTGYNNEQFF.

This clonotype was seen ten or more times. This sequence joins TRBV21-1 and TRBJ2-2. TRBV21-1 is given as a pseudogene. This CDR3 contains 16 residues. DNA of the CDR3: TGTGCCAGCAGCAAAGCAGGCAGTCTTCTCGCCGGGGAGCTGTTTTTT. It translates to CASSKAGSLLAGELFF.

This clonotype has a handful of counts. The genes are TRBV20-1 and TRBJ2-1; tentatively, D is TRBD2 (6 bases). The V gene lost 5 bases and the J gene lost 10 bases, with 18 bases spanning the gap. Germline CDR1 and CDR2: DFQATT and SNEGSKA (reference sequence). The CDR3 spans 13 residues. The chain's CDR3 is CSAGAGDLPEQFF. DNA of the CDR3: TGCAGTGCTGGAGCGGGCGACCTTCCGGAGCAGTTCTTC.

The table lists this clonotype with a few counts. In DNA form, the CDR3 reads TGTGCCAGCAGTGAATTGAGCGAGCAGTTCTTC. It encodes CASSELSEQFF. This chain joins TRBV25-1 and TRBJ2-1; D is unresolved. The CDR3 spans 11 residues. V was clipped by 1 base and J by 10 bases, with 5 bases between them. The germline V gene has CDR1 MGHDK and CDR2 SYGVNS.